The T cell receptor beta chain under discussion was sequenced for a study of cytomegalovirus exposure and HLA in healthy donors. Turning to this clone: Antigen: not known.

General study points: Clusters of TCRs from the first cohort tended to co-occur in the 90 to 150 validation repertoires (as a later analysis found). The listing of roughly 160 TCR beta chains classed them as cytomegalovirus-associated. Rare sequences made up most TCRs, while some public TCRs were found in many donors. The authors confirmed in vitro that a few CMV-associated chains were specific for CMV antigens.

The data were produced by immunoSEQ multiplex PCR, yet TCRdb's version contains in-frame clones alone and is incomplete. Here the sample spans around 160,000 clones, 85% to 90% being singletons. Germline V gene lookup returns CDR1 MDHEN and CDR2 SYDVKM. The CDR3 contains 15 residues. Trimming removed 7 bases from V and 1 base from J; junction bases left unmatched: 8. Sequenced: PBMCs. The clonotype was recovered from a man aged 18 to 30 in good health and CMV-seronegative. The chain is built from TRBV28 and TRBJ2-7, with 9 bases matching TRBD2. The CDR3 region is CASNGASGNSYEQYF. The CDR3, as DNA: TGTGCCAGCAATGGGGCTAGCGGGAATTCCTACGAGCAGTACTTC.